This TCR beta chain comes out of a study of CD8 T cells in Susac syndrome. Reverse transcription of about 0.45 to 1 ug RNA used random hexamers. Amplification of TCR beta CDR3 used immunoSEQ multiplex PCR across 54 Vbeta and 13 Jbeta. TCRdb passed the immunoSEQ multiplex PCR reads through MiXCR, listing each CDR3 protein once. The sample carries around 160,000 distinct CDR3 sequences, just under 95% recorded once. The CDR3 is 13 residues long. In germline, CDR1 is MNHEY, CDR2 SVGAGI. V was cut by 8 bases and J by 10 bases, with 15 bases left in between. The chain joins TRBV6-5 to TRBJ1-6; possibly TRBD1 for D (6 bases). The sequence derives from a human donor in good health. The specimen was CD4+ T cells from PBMCs. The CDR3 spells CASGGLKTSPLHF. DNA of the CDR3: TGTGCCAGCGGGGGCCTAAAGACCTCACCCCTCCACTTT.